The T cell receptor beta chain under discussion was sequenced for a study of T cell responses to AZD1222 COVID-19 vaccine. This clone came up once. This CDR3 contains 19 residues. CDR1 is LGHDT, CDR2 YNNKEL, per germline (reference sequence). V lost 3 bases, J lost 0 bases, and 23 bases lay in between. Clones were sequenced by immunoSEQ multiplex PCR, and TCRdb holds only the in-frame ones, with some missing. This sample has more than 95,000 clones, with 75% to 90% found just once. The sequence came from an adult in good health. V gene TRBV3-1 (or the pseudogene TRBV3-2) combines with J gene TRBJ1-1; D remains unclear. Sample: peripheral blood, taken on day 0 of AZD1222 vaccination. The CDR3 coding sequence is TGTGCCAGCAGCCACCCGATCGGTGGTGGGGTTGGAATGAACACTGAAGCTTTCTTT. Translated, it gives CASSHPIGGGVGMNTEAFF.